This T cell receptor beta chain was obtained from a study of cytomegalovirus exposure and HLA in healthy donors. Germline CDR1 reads SGHDN; CDR2 reads FVKESK. CDR3 length: 14 amino acids. With 6 bases removed from V and 1 base from J, the gap between germline ends came to 13 bases. This clone occurred a few times. PCR employed 60 Vbeta and 13 Jbeta primers. Generated by immunoSEQ multiplex PCR, the TCRdb table keeps only in-frame clones and is missing some. The sample includes 30,000 to 35,000 clones, about 70% of them seen just once. The rearrangement joins TRBV14 to TRBJ2-7; perhaps TRBD1 as D (6 bases). This sequence originates from a man aged 35 to 55 in good health and CMV-seropositive. The sequenced sample was PBMCs. CDR3 in amino acids: CASRPRGVSYEQYF. The CDR3 DNA is TGTGCCAGCAGACCCAGGGGTGTTTCCTACGAGCAGTACTTC.